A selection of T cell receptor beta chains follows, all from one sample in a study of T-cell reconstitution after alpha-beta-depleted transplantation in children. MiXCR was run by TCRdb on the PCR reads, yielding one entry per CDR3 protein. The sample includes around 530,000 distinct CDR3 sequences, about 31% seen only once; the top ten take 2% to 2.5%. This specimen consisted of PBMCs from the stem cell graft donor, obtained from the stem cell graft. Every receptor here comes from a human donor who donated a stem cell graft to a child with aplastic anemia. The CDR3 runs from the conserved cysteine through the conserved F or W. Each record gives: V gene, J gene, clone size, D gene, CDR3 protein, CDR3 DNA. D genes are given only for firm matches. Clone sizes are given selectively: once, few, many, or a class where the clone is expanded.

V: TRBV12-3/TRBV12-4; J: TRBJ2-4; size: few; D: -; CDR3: CATTPGGLAKNIQYF; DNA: TGTGCCACCACGCCCGGTGGGCTAGCCAAAAACATTCAGTACTTC
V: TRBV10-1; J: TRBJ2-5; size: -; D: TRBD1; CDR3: CASSDRQGQETQYF; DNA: TGCGCCAGCAGTGATAGACAGGGACAAGAGACCCAGTACTTC
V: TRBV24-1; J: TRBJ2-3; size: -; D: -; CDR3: CATSDPRSTDTQYF; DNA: TGTGCCACCAGTGACCCCAGAAGCACAGATACGCAGTATTTT
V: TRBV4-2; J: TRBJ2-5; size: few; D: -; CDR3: CASSQGRLDVRETQYF; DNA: TGTGCCAGCAGCCAAGGTCGGCTAGACGTCCGGGAGACCCAGTACTTC
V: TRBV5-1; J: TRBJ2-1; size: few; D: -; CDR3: CASRRDTENEQFF; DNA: TGCGCCAGCAGGAGGGACACCGAAAATGAGCAGTTCTTC
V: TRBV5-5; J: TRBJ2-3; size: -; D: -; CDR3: CASSSVQSDTQYF; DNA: TGTGCCAGCAGCTCTGTTCAGTCAGATACGCAGTATTTT
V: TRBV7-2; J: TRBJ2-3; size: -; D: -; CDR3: CASSLVAGRGTDTQYF; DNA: TGTGCCAGCAGCTTAGTGGCGGGAAGGGGAACAGATACGCAGTATTTT
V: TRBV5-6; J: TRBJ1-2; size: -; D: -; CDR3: CASSLGTADGYTF; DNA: TGTGCCAGCAGCTTGGGAACAGCTGATGGCTACACCTTC
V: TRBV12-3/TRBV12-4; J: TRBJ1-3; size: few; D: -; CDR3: CASMESSGNTIYF; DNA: TGTGCCAGCATGGAGAGCTCTGGAAACACCATATATTTT
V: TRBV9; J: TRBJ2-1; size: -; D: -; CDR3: CASSVAGPAVGTEQFF; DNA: TGTGCCAGCAGCGTAGCCGGACCCGCGGTTGGGACGGAGCAGTTCTTC
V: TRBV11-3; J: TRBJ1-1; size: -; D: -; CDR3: CASSLDGPSTEAFF; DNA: TGTGCCAGCAGCTTAGACGGTCCGAGCACTGAAGCTTTCTTT
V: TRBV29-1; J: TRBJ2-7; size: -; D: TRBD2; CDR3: CSVSPSGRAAWEQYF; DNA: TGCAGCGTTTCTCCTAGCGGGAGGGCTGCATGGGAGCAGTACTTC
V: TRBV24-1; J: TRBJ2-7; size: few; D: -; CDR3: CATSEPSNYEQYF; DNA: TGTGCCACCAGTGAACCCTCTAACTACGAGCAGTACTTC
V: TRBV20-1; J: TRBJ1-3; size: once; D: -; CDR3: CSASRPGNTIYF; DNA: TGCAGTGCCTCTCGCCCAGGAAACACCATATATTTT
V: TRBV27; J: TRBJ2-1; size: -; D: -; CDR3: CASSGRRANEQFF; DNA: TGTGCCAGCAGTGGAAGGCGTGCGAATGAGCAGTTCTTC
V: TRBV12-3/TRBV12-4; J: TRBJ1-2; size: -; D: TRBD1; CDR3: CASTLGTVWLRNYGYTF; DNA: TGTGCCAGCACCCTTGGGACAGTCTGGCTTAGGAACTATGGCTACACCTTC
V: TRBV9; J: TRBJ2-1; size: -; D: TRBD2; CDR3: CASSFRGASGTSEQFF; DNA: TGTGCCAGCAGCTTCCGAGGCGCTAGCGGGACCAGTGAGCAGTTCTTC
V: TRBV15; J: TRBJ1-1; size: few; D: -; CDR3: CATSRTKNLVKAFF; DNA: TGTGCCACCAGCAGGACGAAAAACCTTGTCAAAGCTTTCTTT
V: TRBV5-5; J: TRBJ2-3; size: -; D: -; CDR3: CASSFPRVEGDTQYF; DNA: TGTGCCAGCAGCTTTCCCCGGGTAGAGGGAGATACGCAGTATTTT
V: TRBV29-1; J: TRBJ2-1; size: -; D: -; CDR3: CSQIGTAFNEQFF; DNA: TGCAGCCAGATCGGGACTGCTTTCAATGAGCAGTTCTTC
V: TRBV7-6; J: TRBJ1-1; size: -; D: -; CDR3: CASSPNRETMIF; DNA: TGTGCCAGCAGCCCTAACAGGGAGACAATGATATTT
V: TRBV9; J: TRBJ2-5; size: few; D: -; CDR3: CASSGGSLETQYF; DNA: TGTGCCAGCAGCGGCGGGTCGCTGGAGACCCAGTACTTC
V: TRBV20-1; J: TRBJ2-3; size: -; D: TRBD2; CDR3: CSARLAGALNTQYF; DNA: TGCAGTGCCCGCCTAGCGGGAGCGTTGAATACGCAGTATTTT
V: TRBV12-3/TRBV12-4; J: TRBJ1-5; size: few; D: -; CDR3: CASTSWDSNQPQHF; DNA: TGTGCCAGCACCTCATGGGATAGCAATCAGCCCCAGCATTTT
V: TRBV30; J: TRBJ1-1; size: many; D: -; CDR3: CAWSVRGAFEAFF; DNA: TGTGCCTGGAGTGTAAGGGGCGCTTTTGAAGCTTTCTTT
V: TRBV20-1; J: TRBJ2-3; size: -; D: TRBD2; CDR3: CSARVAGAEDTQYF; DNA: TGCAGTGCTAGAGTGGCGGGAGCGGAAGATACGCAGTATTTT
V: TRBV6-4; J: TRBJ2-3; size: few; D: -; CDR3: CASSDVGVATDTQYF; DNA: TGTGCCAGCAGTGACGTTGGAGTGGCCACAGATACGCAGTATTTT
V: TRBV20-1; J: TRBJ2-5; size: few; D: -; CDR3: CSAVPGLPYQETQYF; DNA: TGCAGTGCGGTGCCGGGACTTCCGTACCAAGAGACCCAGTACTTC
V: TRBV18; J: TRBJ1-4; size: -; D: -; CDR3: CASSQQGPTNEKLFF; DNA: TGTGCCAGCTCACAACAGGGTCCAACTAATGAAAAACTGTTTTTT
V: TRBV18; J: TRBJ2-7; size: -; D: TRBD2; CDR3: CASSPGLATEQYF; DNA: TGTGCCAGCTCGCCGGGACTAGCTACCGAGCAGTACTTC
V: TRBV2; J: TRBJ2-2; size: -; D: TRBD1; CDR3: CASRGTVQTGELFF; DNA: TGTGCCAGCAGGGGGACAGTACAAACCGGGGAGCTGTTTTTT
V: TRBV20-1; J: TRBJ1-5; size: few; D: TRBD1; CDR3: CSARRDRDQPQHF; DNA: TGCAGTGCTAGAAGGGACAGGGATCAGCCCCAGCATTTT
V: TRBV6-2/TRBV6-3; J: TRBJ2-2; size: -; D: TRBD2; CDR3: CASSRTSAYRWTGELFF; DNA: TGTGCCAGCAGCCGTACTAGCGCCTATAGATGGACCGGGGAGCTGTTTTTT
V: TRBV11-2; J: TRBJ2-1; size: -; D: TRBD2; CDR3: CASSSLRGAGGNEQFF; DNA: TGTGCCAGCAGCTCTCTAAGGGGAGCGGGAGGAAATGAGCAGTTCTTC
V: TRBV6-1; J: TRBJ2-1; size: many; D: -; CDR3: CASSRTGYNEQFF; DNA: TGTGCCAGCAGCCGGACTGGCTACAATGAGCAGTTCTTC
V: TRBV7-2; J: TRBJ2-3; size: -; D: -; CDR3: CASSLGTMGAYTDTQYF; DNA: TGTGCCAGCAGCTTAGGTACAATGGGGGCCTACACAGATACGCAGTATTTT
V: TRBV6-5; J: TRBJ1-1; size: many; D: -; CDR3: CASSYEPNTEAFF; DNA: TGTGCCAGCAGCTATGAACCGAACACTGAAGCTTTCTTT
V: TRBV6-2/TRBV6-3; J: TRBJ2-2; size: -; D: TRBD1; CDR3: CASSYPGTGNTGELFF; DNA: TGTGCCAGCAGTTACCCCGGGACAGGGAACACCGGGGAGCTGTTTTTT
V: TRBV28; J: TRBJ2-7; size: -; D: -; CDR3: CASSFRGLREQYF; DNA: TGTGCCAGCAGTTTCCGGGGTCTTCGGGAGCAGTACTTC
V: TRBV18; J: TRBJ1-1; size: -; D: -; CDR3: CASSPPVSWDGEAFF; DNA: TGTGCCAGCTCACCACCAGTATCCTGGGACGGTGAAGCTTTCTTT
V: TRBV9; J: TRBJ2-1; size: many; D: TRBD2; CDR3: CASSVGVAGPYNEQFF; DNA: TGTGCCAGCAGCGTAGGAGTAGCGGGTCCCTACAATGAGCAGTTCTTC
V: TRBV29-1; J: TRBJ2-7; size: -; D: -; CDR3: CSVEIIGGTIYEQYF; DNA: TGCAGCGTTGAAATTATAGGCGGGACGATCTACGAGCAGTACTTC
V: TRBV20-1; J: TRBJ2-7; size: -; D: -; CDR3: CSARDSWGRPYWDEQYF; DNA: TGCAGTGCTAGAGATTCTTGGGGGAGGCCCTACTGGGACGAGCAGTACTTC
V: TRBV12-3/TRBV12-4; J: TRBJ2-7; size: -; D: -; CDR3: CASSLLVVGSEQYF; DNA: TGTGCCAGCAGTTTACTAGTTGTGGGATCCGAGCAGTACTTC
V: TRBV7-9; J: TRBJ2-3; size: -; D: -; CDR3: CASSLNPAFGAPDTQYF; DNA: TGTGCCAGCAGCTTAAATCCAGCTTTTGGCGCTCCAGATACGCAGTATTTT
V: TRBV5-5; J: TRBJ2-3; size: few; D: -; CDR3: CASSWGLAGDADTQYF; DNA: TGTGCCAGCAGCTGGGGGCTGGCGGGAGACGCAGATACGCAGTATTTT
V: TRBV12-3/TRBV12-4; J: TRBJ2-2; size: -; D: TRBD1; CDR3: CATRNLYGQGDFGELFF; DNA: TGTGCCACCAGGAATCTTTACGGACAGGGGGATTTCGGGGAGCTGTTTTTT
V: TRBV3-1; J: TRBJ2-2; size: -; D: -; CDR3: CASSQVTGELFF; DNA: TGTGCCAGCAGCCAAGTGACCGGGGAGCTGTTTTTT
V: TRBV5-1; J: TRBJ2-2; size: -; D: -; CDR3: CASSSGVGELFF; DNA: TGCGCCAGCAGCTCAGGGGTCGGGGAGCTGTTTTTT
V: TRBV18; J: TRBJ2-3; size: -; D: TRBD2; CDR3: CASSPRREDKGQYF; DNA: TGTGCCAGCTCACCACGGCGGGAGGACAAGGGGCAGTATTTT
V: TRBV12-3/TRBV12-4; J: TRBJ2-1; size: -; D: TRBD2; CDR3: CASRERLAGGFSYNEQFF; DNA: TGTGCCAGCAGGGAAAGACTAGCGGGAGGTTTCTCCTACAATGAGCAGTTCTTC
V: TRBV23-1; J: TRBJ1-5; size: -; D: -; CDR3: CASSQWQGSWRQPQHF; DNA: TGCGCCAGCAGTCAATGGCAGGGCAGTTGGCGGCAGCCCCAGCATTTT
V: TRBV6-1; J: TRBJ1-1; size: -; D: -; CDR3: CASSVQGAEAFF; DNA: TGTGCCAGCAGTGTACAGGGCGCTGAAGCTTTCTTT
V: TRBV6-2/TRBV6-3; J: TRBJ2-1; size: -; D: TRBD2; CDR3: CASSYPSGNEQFF; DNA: TGTGCCAGCAGTTACCCTAGCGGCAATGAGCAGTTCTTC
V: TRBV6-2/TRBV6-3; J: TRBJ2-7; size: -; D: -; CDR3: CASSYPVASYEQYF; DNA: TGTGCCAGCAGTTATCCGGTAGCCTCCTACGAGCAGTACTTC
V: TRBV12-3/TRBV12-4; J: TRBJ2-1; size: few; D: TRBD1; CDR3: CASSPVGTGGQHEQFF; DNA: TGTGCCAGCAGTCCAGTTGGGACAGGGGGTCAACATGAGCAGTTCTTC
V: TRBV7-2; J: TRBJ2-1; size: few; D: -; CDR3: CASRPGASGREQFF; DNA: TGTGCCAGCAGACCCGGCGCGAGTGGCCGCGAGCAGTTCTTC
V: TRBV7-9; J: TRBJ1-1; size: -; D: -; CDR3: CASSLGEDTEAFF; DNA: TGTGCCAGCAGCTTAGGGGAGGACACTGAAGCTTTCTTT
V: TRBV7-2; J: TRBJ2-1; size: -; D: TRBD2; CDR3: CASSFFLAGGLNEQFF; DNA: TGTGCCAGCAGCTTTTTCTTGGCGGGAGGGCTCAATGAGCAGTTCTTC